This T cell receptor beta chain derives from a study of blood T cell repertoires in COVID-19. Across the study: COVID-19 samples from acute and convalescent phases originated in the United States, Italy and Spain. T cells, B-cell-depleted T cells, or PBMCs supplied cDNA or gDNA.

In the source study's methods: Reference gene primer amplification in the assay estimated nucleated cell counts. Generated by immunoSEQ multiplex PCR, the TCRdb table keeps only in-frame clones and is missing some. The DNA gave D and trimming, while V, J and clone size come from that table. The sample has tens of thousands of clones; 85% to 90% are singletons. Sequencing was done on a sample of peripheral blood. The TCR originated in a man in his forties or fifties with active COVID-19.

As DNA, the CDR3 is TGTGCCAGCAGTTCGACTGCTAACTATGGCTACACCTTC. It translates to CASSSTANYGYTF. This sequence joins TRBV27 and TRBJ1-2; D is ambiguous. This CDR3 has 13 residues. V shed 4 bases and J shed 0 bases, with 6 bases lying between them. Germline-derived CDR1 and CDR2 are MNHEY and SMNVEV (reference sequence).